This T cell receptor (beta chain) was recovered during a study of radiotherapy plus CTLA-4 blockade in lung cancer. Study-level information: Disease control reached 30% to 35%, with objective responses in less than 20%.

To note about this clone: Its specificity is unknown.

The CDR3 has 15 residues. CDR1 and CDR2 (germline): MNHEY, SMNVEV (reference sequence). The V and J ends lost 2 bases and 4 bases respectively, with 13 bases between them. Notes on the study in general: Increased serum interferon-beta after radiation also reportedly predicted response strongly.

Using immunoSEQ multiplex PCR, the repertoire was profiled, and TCRdb retains in-frame clones only, with some absent. The sample has roughly 93,000 clones, 75% to 90% seen once. The chain combines TRBV27 with TRBJ2-3; D uncertain. The material sequenced was peripheral blood, taken from a patient treated with radiotherapy plus ipilimumab. The source of this sequence is a human donor with non-small cell lung cancer who had a partial response to radiotherapy plus ipilimumab. This chain's CDR3 is CASSLPWSYPDTQYF. CDR3 DNA: TGTGCCAGCAGTTTACCCTGGAGTTACCCAGATACGCAGTATTTT.